The subject of this entry is one TCR beta chain. The study drew participants aged about 18 to 95 years from 20 to 30 US areas. This sample is part of a study of blood T cell repertoires in COVID-19. The CDR3 is made up of 14 amino acids. V gave up 0 bases and J gave up 5 bases, with 7 bases separating them. Germline values: CDR1 LGHNA, CDR2 YSLEER. Original methodology: Amplification from reference gene primers served as the basis for estimated nucleated cell counts. Produced via immunoSEQ multiplex PCR; TCRdb's table is partial and in-frame only. That table furnishes V, J and clone size, whereas the DNA furnished D and trimming. The repertoire holds about 330,000 clones, with more than 90% as singletons.

V usage is TRBV4-3 and J usage is TRBJ2-2; D is possibly TRBD1 (5 bases). The sequencing input was PBMCs or T cells enriched from blood (not recorded which). The TCR originated in a woman in her thirties who had recovered from COVID-19. The CDR3 sequence is CASSQDQGTGELFF. CDR3 nucleotides: TGCGCCAGCAGCCAAGATCAGGGTACCGGGGAGCTGTTTTTT.